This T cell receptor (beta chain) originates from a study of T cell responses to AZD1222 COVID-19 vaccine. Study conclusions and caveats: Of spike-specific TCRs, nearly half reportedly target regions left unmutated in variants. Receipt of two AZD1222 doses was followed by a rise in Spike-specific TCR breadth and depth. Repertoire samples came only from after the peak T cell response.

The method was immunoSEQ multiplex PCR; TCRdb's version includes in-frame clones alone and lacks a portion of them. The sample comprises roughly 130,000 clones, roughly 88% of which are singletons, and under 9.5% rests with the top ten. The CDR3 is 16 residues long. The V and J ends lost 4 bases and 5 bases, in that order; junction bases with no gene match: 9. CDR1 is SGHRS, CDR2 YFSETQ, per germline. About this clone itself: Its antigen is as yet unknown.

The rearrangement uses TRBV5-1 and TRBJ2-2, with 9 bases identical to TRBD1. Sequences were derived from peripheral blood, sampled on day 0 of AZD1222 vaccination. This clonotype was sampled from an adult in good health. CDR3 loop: CASSGADRGRTGELFF. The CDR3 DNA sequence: TGCGCCAGCAGCGGGGCGGACAGGGGCAGGACCGGGGAGCTGTTTTTT.